The rows below give T cell receptor beta chains drawn from one sample of a study of T cell changes during pregnancy in multiple sclerosis. Libraries were prepared by immunoSEQ multiplex PCR; TCRdb keeps only in-frame clonotypes and omits some of them. The sample carries tens of thousands of clones, 91% recorded once. Sequencing used peripheral blood, obtained in the third trimester of pregnancy. The receptors derive from a female donor in good health, enrolled as a control in a pregnancy study. Both conserved end residues are part of each CDR3. Fields, in order: V gene, J gene, clone size, D gene, CDR3 protein, CDR3 DNA. The D gene is left open where the match is weak. Only some rows state a clone size, as once, few, many or a class for expanded clones.

TRBV7-2	TRBJ2-5	-	-	CASSRQGLQETQYF	TGTGCCAGCAGTAGGCAGGGGCTACAAGAGACCCAGTACTTC
TRBV27	TRBJ1-1	-	-	CATQAGVRTEAFF	TGTGCCACTCAAGCGGGGGTTCGAACTGAAGCTTTCTTT
TRBV18	TRBJ1-2	-	TRBD1	CASSPDRGNYGYTF	TGTGCCAGCTCACCGGACAGGGGTAACTATGGCTACACCTTC
TRBV28	TRBJ2-1	-	TRBD1	CATIDRVNEQFF	TGTGCCACCATTGACAGGGTCAATGAGCAGTTCTTC
TRBV7-2	TRBJ1-6	-	-	CASSPGTLYSPLHF	TGTGCCAGCAGCCCAGGGACTTTATATTCACCCCTCCACTTT
TRBV7-8	TRBJ2-3	-	-	CASSLTALSQYF	TGTGCCAGCAGCTTAACAGCTCTTTCGCAGTATTTT
TRBV2	TRBJ2-5	-	TRBD1	CASTRTGRETQYF	TGTGCCAGCACTCGGACAGGGAGGGAGACCCAGTACTTC
TRBV29-1	TRBJ2-7	-	TRBD1	CSVRTGDSYEQYF	TGCAGCGTCCGGACAGGGGACTCCTACGAGCAGTACTTC
TRBV25-1	TRBJ2-1	-	TRBD1	CASSEWGDREAEQFF	TGTGCCAGCAGTGAATGGGGGGACAGGGAGGCTGAGCAGTTCTTC
TRBV30	TRBJ1-6	-	-	CAGRDTVCNSPLHF	TGTGCCGGGAGGGACACAGTCTGTAATTCACCCCTCCACTTT
TRBV15	TRBJ2-5	-	TRBD1	CATSRDVTGGQETQYF	TGTGCCACCAGCAGAGATGTGACAGGGGGCCAAGAGACCCAGTACTTC
TRBV12-5	TRBJ2-3	-	-	CASGLGQSTDTQYF	TGTGCTAGTGGCCTTGGACAGAGCACAGATACGCAGTATTTT
TRBV6-1	TRBJ2-7	-	TRBD2	CASPAAGGGEGEQYF	TGTGCCAGCCCGGCAGCGGGGGGCGGGGAGGGCGAGCAGTACTTC
TRBV9	TRBJ2-1	-	TRBD2	CASSSPTSGRPNEQFF	TGTGCCAGCAGCTCCCCCACTAGCGGGAGACCCAATGAGCAGTTCTTC
TRBV6-5	TRBJ2-5	-	TRBD1	CASSPTGQVLETQYF	TGTGCCAGCAGCCCTACGGGACAGGTTTTGGAGACCCAGTACTTC
TRBV27	TRBJ1-2	-	-	CASSLSGAYGYTF	TGTGCCAGCAGTTTGTCAGGGGCCTATGGCTACACCTTC
TRBV2	TRBJ2-3	-	TRBD1	CASSGQGSDTQYF	TGTGCCAGCAGTGGACAGGGGTCAGATACGCAGTATTTT
TRBV6-5	TRBJ2-4	-	-	CASSPGTAKNIQYF	TGTGCCAGCAGCCCCGGGACTGCCAAAAACATTCAGTACTTC
TRBV28	TRBJ1-6	-	-	CASTPLYNSPLHF	TGTGCCAGCACCCCTCTGTATAATTCACCCCTCCACTTT
TRBV27	TRBJ2-7	-	-	CASSLSLSYEQYF	TGTGCCAGCAGTTTGAGTCTGTCCTACGAGCAGTACTTC
TRBV7-8	TRBJ1-3	-	-	CASSLDQPGSGNTIYF	TGTGCCAGCAGCTTAGATCAACCCGGCTCTGGAAACACCATATATTTT
TRBV5-1	TRBJ2-1	-	TRBD2	CASSLVVSGGYNEQFF	TGCGCCAGCAGCTTGGTGGTTAGCGGGGGATACAATGAGCAGTTCTTC
TRBV28	TRBJ2-7	-	-	CASSSPAGISYEQYF	TGTGCCAGCAGCTCCCCGGCGGGAATCTCCTACGAGCAGTACTTC
TRBV5-6	TRBJ1-2	-	-	CASSFNLGYTF	TGTGCCAGCAGCTTTAATTTAGGCTACACCTTC
TRBV6-5	TRBJ1-5	-	-	CASSYLGGNQPQHF	TGTGCCAGCAGTTACTTGGGGGGGAACCAGCCCCAGCATTTT
TRBV5-1	TRBJ1-6	-	-	CASSTEAYNSPLHF	TGCGCCAGCAGTACTGAAGCGTATAATTCACCCCTCCACTTT
TRBV5-6	TRBJ1-4	-	-	CASSLLSGQGSTNEKLFF	TGTGCCAGCAGCTTGCTGAGTGGGCAGGGGAGCACTAATGAAAAACTGTTTTTT
TRBV11-2	TRBJ2-5	-	TRBD2	CASSLTGGVGETQYF	TGTGCCAGCAGTCTTACGGGGGGAGTAGGTGAGACCCAGTACTTC
TRBV4-3	TRBJ2-1	-	-	CASSPIQRRGHNEQFF	TGCGCCAGCAGTCCAATCCAGAGAAGGGGCCACAATGAGCAGTTCTTC
TRBV6-1	TRBJ1-2	-	-	CASTAERFLYGYTF	TGTGCCAGCACCGCCGAGCGGTTCCTATATGGCTACACCTTC
TRBV28	TRBJ2-7	-	TRBD1	CASSFLTGTGVSYEQYF	TGTGCCAGCAGTTTTCTAACCGGGACAGGGGTCTCCTACGAGCAGTACTTC
TRBV5-1	TRBJ2-7	-	TRBD1	CASSLAAYRGNSYEQYF	TGCGCCAGCAGCTTGGCCGCCTACAGGGGGAATTCCTACGAGCAGTACTTC
TRBV4-3	TRBJ1-5	-	-	CASSQAFGAHQPQHF	TGCGCCAGCAGCCAGGCATTTGGGGCGCATCAGCCCCAGCATTTT
TRBV5-4	TRBJ2-1	-	TRBD2	CAGTSGGSSYNEQFF	TGTGCCGGGACTAGCGGGGGGAGCTCCTACAATGAGCAGTTCTTC
TRBV6-1	TRBJ2-5	-	TRBD1	CASRRQGFYQETQYF	TGTGCCAGCAGAAGACAGGGGTTTTACCAAGAGACCCAGTACTTC
TRBV4-1	TRBJ1-4	once	TRBD1	CASSRSLRDRDEKLFF	TGCGCCAGCAGCCGGTCCCTCCGGGACAGGGATGAAAAACTGTTTTTT
TRBV5-1	TRBJ1-1	-	-	CASSLEQVNTEAFF	TGCGCCAGCAGCTTGGAACAGGTTAACACTGAAGCTTTCTTT
TRBV27	TRBJ2-1	-	TRBD2	CASRQESGRVLLSSYNEQFF	TGTGCCAGCAGGCAAGAGAGCGGGAGGGTCCTTTTAAGCTCCTACAATGAGCAGTTCTTC
TRBV28	TRBJ2-7	-	TRBD1	CASSPRGTGGGREQYF	TGTGCCAGCAGTCCACGTGGGACAGGGGGCGGGCGGGAGCAGTACTTC
TRBV27	TRBJ2-7	-	TRBD2	CASSGLAGGTYEQYF	TGTGCCAGCAGTGGACTAGCGGGGGGAACCTACGAGCAGTACTTC
TRBV19	TRBJ2-7	-	TRBD1	CASSTQTGNEQYF	TGTGCCAGTAGTACCCAGACAGGGAACGAGCAGTACTTC
TRBV4-3	TRBJ2-1	-	TRBD2	CASSQGGGLAIYEQFF	TGCGCCAGCAGCCAAGGAGGGGGACTAGCTATCTATGAGCAGTTCTTC
TRBV6-1	TRBJ2-5	once	TRBD2	CASLLLAGVGETQYF	TGTGCCAGCCTCCTACTAGCGGGAGTGGGAGAGACCCAGTACTTC
TRBV2	TRBJ1-1	-	-	CASDSPQGVTEAFF	TGTGCCAGCGACTCCCCCCAGGGCGTCACTGAAGCTTTCTTT
TRBV5-1	TRBJ1-6	-	TRBD1	CASSLEGQADSPLHF	TGCGCCAGCAGCTTGGAGGGACAGGCTGATTCACCCCTCCACTTT